This T cell receptor beta chain was retrieved from a study of T-cell reconstitution after alpha-beta-depleted transplantation in children. The TCRbeta library was prepared with unique molecular identifiers. TCRdb independently ran MiXCR on the PCR reads; one entry per CDR3 protein. The sample lists roughly 160,000 distinct CDR3 sequences, more than 9.5% seen once, with about 13% in the top ten. This CDR3 comprises 16 residues. CDR1 and CDR2 (germline): SGHAT, FQNNGV. V shed 2 bases and J shed 0 bases, with 13 bases lying between them. To note about this clonotype: Its antigen remains unknown.

The study's findings and limits: Among T cells one year after transplant, newly produced cells accounted for most counts and diversity.

The rearrangement links TRBV11-2 to TRBJ1-1; no definite D call. The TCR was taken from a boy between 2 and 10 years old with acute myeloid leukemia, due to receive a stem cell transplant. This specimen consisted of PBMCs, obtained before TCRalphabeta/CD19-depleted stem cell transplant. The CDR3, as DNA: TGTGCCAGCAGCTTAAGGCGTGGACTCATGAACACTGAAGCTTTCTTT. Its protein product is CASSLRRGLMNTEAFF.